Each of the 14 T cell receptor beta chains below was sequenced from the same sample in a study of human T cells and chemical hapten exposure. Time point indicated: patch test 3, about 24 weeks after DPC sensitization. Sample treatment: therapeutic diphenylcyclopropenone sensitization with weekly scalp DPC. TCRdb re-called the RACE reads through MiXCR, storing one row per CDR3 protein. The table records approximately 90,000 distinct CDR3 sequences, roughly 27% of them present only once. The material was whole blood, obtained in connection with sensitization to the hapten diphenylcyclopropenone (DPC). The receptors stem from a man aged 35 to 55 with alopecia areata. Some clones in this sample may be carry-over from other donors' samples.

A few counts support this clonotype. The rearrangement uses TRBV20-1 and TRBJ1-1; unclear D gene. V was clipped by 3 bases and J by 0 bases, with 11 bases between them. The CDR3 contains 14 residues. Germline V lookup: CDR1 DFQATT, CDR2 SNEGSKA (reference sequence). This CDR3 is CSASVLQLNTEAFF. The CDR3 coding sequence is TGCAGTGCTAGCGTCTTGCAGCTGAACACTGAAGCTTTCTTT.

This clonotype was observed a handful of times. The chain combines TRBV27 with TRBJ2-7; 10 nucleotides match TRBD2. This CDR3 is 13 amino acids long. Trimming cost V 6 bases and J 4 bases; bases outside gene matches: 3. Germline CDR1 MNHEY, CDR2 SMNVEV (reference sequence). The CDR3 sequence: CASRTSGIYEQYF. The CDR3 DNA follows: TGTGCCAGCAGAACTAGCGGGATTTACGAGCAGTACTTC.

This clonotype was seen a handful of times. The chain uses TRBV5-4 and TRBJ2-3; 7 bases agree with TRBD1. Trimming cost V 1 base and J 2 bases; bases outside gene matches: 4. CDR3 size: 15 residues. Per germline, CDR1 SGHNT and CDR2 YYREEE (reference sequence). The CDR3 is CASSLRDRYTDTQYF. CDR3 coding DNA: TGTGCCAGCAGCTTGAGGGACAGATACACAGATACGCAGTATTTT.

The chain carries TRBV30 and TRBJ1-3; D gene unclear. This CDR3 spans 12 amino acids. Trimming left V 2 bases short and J 3 bases short, with 5 bases between. Germline V gene lookup returns CDR1 GTSNPN and CDR2 SVGIG (reference sequence). The CDR3, as DNA: TGTGCCTGGAGTCAATTTGGAAACACCATATATTTT. As protein: CAWSQFGNTIYF.

This clonotype was seen repeatedly, ten times or more. This chain uses TRBV20-1 with TRBJ2-2; D remains ambiguous. The length of the CDR3 is 13 residues. Germline V gene lookup returns CDR1 DFQATT and CDR2 SNEGSKA (reference sequence). Trimming stripped 4 bases from V and 6 bases from J, with 12 bases between. DNA of the CDR3: TGCAGTGCTAAGGAGTATCGTTCCGGGGAGCTGTTTTTT. Encoded protein: CSAKEYRSGELFF.

This clonotype was observed a few times. The chain combines TRBV5-6 with TRBJ2-3; the match to TRBD2 covers 8 bases. Trimming at V came to 0 bases and at J to 0 bases, leaving 3 bases not matched to a gene. Germline CDR1 and CDR2: SGHDT and YYEEEE. The CDR3 runs 16 residues. The DNA of the CDR3 is TGTGCCAGCAGCTTGGCGGCTAGCGGGAGCACAGATACGCAGTATTTT. It specifies CASSLAASGSTDTQYF.

The table lists this clonotype with a count of one. V usage is TRBV12-3 or TRBV12-4 and J usage is TRBJ2-6, with a tentative D call TRBD2 (5 bases). CDR3 length: 19 amino acids. V lost 0 bases to trimming and J lost 0 bases, with 15 bases between them. The CDR3 protein is CASSLAPLLARSGANVLTF. CDR3 DNA: TGTGCCAGCAGTTTAGCGCCACTCCTAGCCCGCTCTGGGGCCAACGTCCTGACTTTC.

The chain uses TRBV7-2 and TRBJ1-3; D is possibly TRBD1 (6 bases). The V and J ends lost 4 bases and 0 bases respectively, with 10 bases between them. Germline lookup yields CDR1 SGHTA and CDR2 FQGNSA. This CDR3 has 15 residues. CDR3 protein: CASSSRTASGNTIYF. The DNA for the CDR3 is TGTGCCAGCAGCTCGAGGACAGCCTCTGGAAACACCATATATTTT. Full variable domain (remainder filled in from reference TRBV7-2 and TRBJ1-3): GAGVSQSPSNKVTEKGKDVELRCDPISGHTALYWYRQSLGQGLEFLIYFQGNSAPDKSGLPSDRFSAERTGGSVSTLTIQRTQQEDSAVYLCASSSRTASGNTIYFGEGSWLTVV.

This clonotype was seen more than once but under ten times. The chain couples TRBV7-8 to TRBJ1-3; D may be TRBD1 (6 bases). The CDR3 spans 14 residues. Trimming cost V 1 base and J 2 bases, with 6 bases left between them. Germline V gives CDR1 SGHVS, CDR2 FQNEAQ. In DNA, the CDR3 is TGTGCCAGCAGCTTAGACAGGGCTGGAAACACCATATATTTT. Its protein is CASSLDRAGNTIYF.

This clonotype has only a few counts. This chain uses TRBV20-1 with TRBJ1-5, with 10 bases aligning to TRBD1. With 6 bases clipped from V and 7 bases from J, the junction kept 9 bases outside the gene matches. The CDR3 extends over 14 amino acids. CDR1 is DFQATT, CDR2 SNEGSKA, per germline (reference sequence). The CDR3 here is CSATGQGQKQPQHF. As DNA, the CDR3 is TGCAGTGCAACGGGACAGGGGCAGAAACAGCCCCAGCATTTT.

J is TRBJ2-7 and V is TRBV4-3; weak D call: TRBD1 (5 bases). Germline CDR1 and CDR2: LGHNA and YSLEER. The CDR3 totals 15 residues. Trimming stripped 4 bases from V and 3 bases from J, with 16 bases between. The CDR3 region is CASSRSDLQGYEQYF. CDR3 nucleotides: TGCGCCAGCAGCCGATCGGACCTTCAGGGCTACGAGCAGTACTTC.

The chain carries TRBV5-1 and TRBJ2-1, with TRBD2 matching 11 bases. CDR1 and CDR2 (germline): SGHRS, YFSETQ. This CDR3 contains 14 residues. J was trimmed by 10 bases and V by 6 bases; bases with no gene match: 9. This CDR3 reads CASTGTSGTGEQFF. The DNA for the CDR3 is TGCGCCAGCACCGGGACTAGCGGTACGGGCGAGCAGTTCTTC. Based on the CDR3 plus reference TRBV5-1 and TRBJ2-1, the full variable domain is KAGVTQTPRYLIKTRGQQVTLSCSPISGHRSVSWYQQTPGQGLQFLFEYFSETQRNKGNFPGRFSGRQFSNSRSEMNVSTLELGDSALYLCASTGTSGTGEQFFGPGTRLTVL.

The CDR3 loop reads CAISESNGATDTQYF. The CDR3 DNA reads TGTGCCATCAGTGAGTCGAATGGGGCGACAGATACGCAGTATTTT. The gene calls are TRBV10-3 and TRBJ2-3; D is possibly TRBD1 (5 bases). This CDR3 has 15 residues. Germline-derived CDR1 and CDR2 are ENHRY and SYGVKD. The V end lost 0 bases, the J end lost 3 bases, and 10 bases lay between the germline ends.

V usage is TRBV7-2 and J usage is TRBJ2-2; 10 bases line up with TRBD2. Trimming at V came to 3 bases and at J to 4 bases, leaving 2 bases not matched to a gene. The CDR3 has 15 residues. From germline, CDR1 is SGHTA and CDR2 FQGNSA. The CDR3 reads CASSLGLAFTGELFF. The CDR3 bases are TGTGCCAGCAGCTTGGGACTAGCGTTCACCGGGGAGCTGTTTTTT.